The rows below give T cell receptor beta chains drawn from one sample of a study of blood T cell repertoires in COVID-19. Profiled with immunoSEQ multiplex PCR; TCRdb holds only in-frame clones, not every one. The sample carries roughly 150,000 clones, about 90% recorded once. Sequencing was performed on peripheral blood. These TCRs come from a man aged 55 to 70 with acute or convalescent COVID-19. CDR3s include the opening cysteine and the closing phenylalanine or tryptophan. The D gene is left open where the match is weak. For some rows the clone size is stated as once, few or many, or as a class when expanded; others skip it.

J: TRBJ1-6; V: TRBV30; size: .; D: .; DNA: TGTGCCTGTAGGAGGGCGGCTGGGTCACCCCTCCACTTT; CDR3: CACRRAAGSPLHF
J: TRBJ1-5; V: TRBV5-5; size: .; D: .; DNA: TGTGCCAGCAGCTTCTCGACCGGGACACGGGAGCCCCAGCATTTT; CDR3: CASSFSTGTREPQHF
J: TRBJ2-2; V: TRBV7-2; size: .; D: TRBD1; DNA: TGTGCCAGCAGCTTGGGGACAGTAAACACCGGGGAGCTGTTTTTT; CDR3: CASSLGTVNTGELFF
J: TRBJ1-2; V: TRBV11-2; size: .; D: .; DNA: TGTGCCAGCAGCCCAAAGGCAGGGTTGGTCAACTATGGCTACACCTTC; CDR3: CASSPKAGLVNYGYTF
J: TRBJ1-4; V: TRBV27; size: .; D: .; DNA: TGTGCCAGCAGTTTCGGGACACTTACAGAAAAACTGTTTTTT; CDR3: CASSFGTLTEKLFF
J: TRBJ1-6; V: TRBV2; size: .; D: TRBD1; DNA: TGTGCCAGCAGGGGGACAGCGAATTATAATTCACCCCTCCACTTT; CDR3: CASRGTANYNSPLHF
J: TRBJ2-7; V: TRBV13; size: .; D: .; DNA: TGTGCCAGCAGCTTAGACGTCGGCGAGCAGTACTTC; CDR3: CASSLDVGEQYF
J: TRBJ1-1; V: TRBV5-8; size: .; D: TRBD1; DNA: TGTGCCAGCAGCTACAGGGGAGCCGGGACTGAAGCTTTCTTT; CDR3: CASSYRGAGTEAFF
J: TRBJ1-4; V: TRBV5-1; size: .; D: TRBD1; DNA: TGCGCCAGCAGCCGAGACAGGGGAGGTGAAAAACTGTTTTTT; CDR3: CASSRDRGGEKLFF
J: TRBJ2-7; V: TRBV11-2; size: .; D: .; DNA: TGTGCCGGCAGCCCTAGTGGGGGCTACTACGAGCAGTACTTC; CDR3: CAGSPSGGYYEQYF
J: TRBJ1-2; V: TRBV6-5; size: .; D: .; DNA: TGTGCCAGCAGTTACTTGGACAGACCAAACTATGGCTACACCTTC; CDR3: CASSYLDRPNYGYTF
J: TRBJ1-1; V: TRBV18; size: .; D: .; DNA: TGTGCCAGCTCACCAACCCTCCATAGGAACACTGAAGCTTTCTTT; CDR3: CASSPTLHRNTEAFF
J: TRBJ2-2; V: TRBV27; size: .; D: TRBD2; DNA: TGTGCCAGCAGTTTCCCGACTAGCGGGGGGGACACCGGGGAGCTGTTTTTT; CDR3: CASSFPTSGGDTGELFF
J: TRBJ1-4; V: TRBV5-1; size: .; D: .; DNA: TGCGCCAGCAGCTTGGAGAGACAGCAAACTAATGAAAAACTGTTTTTT; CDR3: CASSLERQQTNEKLFF
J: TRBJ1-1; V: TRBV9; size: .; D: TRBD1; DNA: TGTGCCAGCAGCCAGGGGGTCGAACCGAACACTGAAGCTTTCTTT; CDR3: CASSQGVEPNTEAFF
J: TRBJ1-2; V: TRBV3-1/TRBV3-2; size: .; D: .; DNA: TGTGCCAGCAGCCAAGGAGCTCTCTATGGCTACACCTTC; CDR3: CASSQGALYGYTF
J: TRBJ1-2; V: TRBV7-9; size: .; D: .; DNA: TGTGCCAGCAGCTCGCCGGTTGGGGCCTCTGATGGCTACACCTTC; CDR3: CASSSPVGASDGYTF
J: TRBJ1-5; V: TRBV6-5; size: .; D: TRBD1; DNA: TGTGCCAGCAACCGAGCAGGGGGAGGCAATCAGCCCCAGCATTTT; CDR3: CASNRAGGGNQPQHF
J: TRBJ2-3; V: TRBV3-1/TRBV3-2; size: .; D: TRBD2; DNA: TGTGCCAGTACAACGCTGGGACTAGCGGGCGATACGCAGTATTTT; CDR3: CASTTLGLAGDTQYF
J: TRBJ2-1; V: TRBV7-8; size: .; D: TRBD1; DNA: TGTGCCAGCAGCACCCGGACAGGGGAAGAGCAGTTCTTC; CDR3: CASSTRTGEEQFF
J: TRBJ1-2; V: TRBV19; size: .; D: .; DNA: TGTGCCAGTAGTGACTATTCCGGGCCGCTAGCCTATGGCTACACCTTC; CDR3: CASSDYSGPLAYGYTF
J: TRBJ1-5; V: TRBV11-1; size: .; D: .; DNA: TGTGCCAGCAGCGTGAGTAGCAATCAGCCCCAGCATTTT; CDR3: CASSVSSNQPQHF
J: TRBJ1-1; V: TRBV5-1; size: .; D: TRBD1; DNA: TGCGCCAGCAGCTTGGGTACAGGGGGCGACGCTTTCTTT; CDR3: CASSLGTGGDAFF
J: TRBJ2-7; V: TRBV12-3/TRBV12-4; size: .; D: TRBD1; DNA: TGTGCCAGCAAAGTGGGACAGAGCTACGAGCAGTACTTC; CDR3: CASKVGQSYEQYF
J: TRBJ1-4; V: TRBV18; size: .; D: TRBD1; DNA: TGTGCCAGCTCACCAACTCGCGACAGGGGTTCAAAACTGTTTTTT; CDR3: CASSPTRDRGSKLFF
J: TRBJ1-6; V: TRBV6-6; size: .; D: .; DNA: TGTGCCAGCAGTTACTCGACAAGTTTAAATTCACCCCTCCACTTT; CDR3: CASSYSTSLNSPLHF
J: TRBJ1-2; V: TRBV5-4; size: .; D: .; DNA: TGTGCCAGCAGAAAAGAGGCAAGGGGGGGAGGCTACACCTTC; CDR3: CASRKEARGGGYTF
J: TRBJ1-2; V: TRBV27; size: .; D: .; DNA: TGTGCCAGCAGTCTACAGGGAAACTATGGCTACACCTTC; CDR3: CASSLQGNYGYTF
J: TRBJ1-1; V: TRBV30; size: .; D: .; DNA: TGTGCCTGGAGCCCAAGGGAGGGGACTGAAGCTTTCTTT; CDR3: CAWSPREGTEAFF
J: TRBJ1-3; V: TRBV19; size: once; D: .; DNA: TGTGCCAGTAGTACAAGTAGAGTCTCTGGAAACACCATATATTTT; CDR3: CASSTSRVSGNTIYF
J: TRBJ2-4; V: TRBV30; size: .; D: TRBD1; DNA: TGTGCCTGGAGTGTACGTCGAGACAGGGGGCGTTCGGCCAAAAACATTCAGTACTTC; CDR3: CAWSVRRDRGRSAKNIQYF
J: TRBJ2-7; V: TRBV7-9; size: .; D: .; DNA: TGTGCCAGCAGCTTAGCCATAGGGACTGACGGGTACGAGCAGTACTTC; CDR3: CASSLAIGTDGYEQYF
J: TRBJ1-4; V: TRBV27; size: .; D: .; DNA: TGTGCCAGCAGCGTTGGACAGCCTAATGAAAAACTGTTTTTT; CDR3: CASSVGQPNEKLFF
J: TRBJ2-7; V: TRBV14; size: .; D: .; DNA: TGTGCCAGCAGCCAAGTACTAGGCCCCTACGAGCAGTACTTC; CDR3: CASSQVLGPYEQYF
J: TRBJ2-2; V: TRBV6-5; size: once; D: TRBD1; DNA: TGTGCCAGCAGTTACTCCGGGACAGGGGGGACCGGGGAGCTGTTTTTT; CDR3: CASSYSGTGGTGELFF
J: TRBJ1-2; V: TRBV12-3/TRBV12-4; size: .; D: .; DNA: TGTGCCAGCAGTTTATACAGGGACTATGGCTACACCTTC; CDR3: CASSLYRDYGYTF
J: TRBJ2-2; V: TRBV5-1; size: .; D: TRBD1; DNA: TGCGCCAGCAGCTTCCGAGGGCTTGGGACAGGGGGCGGCACCGGGGAGCTGTTTTTT; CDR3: CASSFRGLGTGGGTGELFF
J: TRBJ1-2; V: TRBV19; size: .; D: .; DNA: TGTGCCAGTAGTAAATCCGGGGGGTTTAACTATGGCTACACCTTC; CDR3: CASSKSGGFNYGYTF
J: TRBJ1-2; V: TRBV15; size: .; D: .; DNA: TGTGCCACCAGCAGAGGGAAAGGCCGGGACACCTTC; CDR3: CATSRGKGRDTF
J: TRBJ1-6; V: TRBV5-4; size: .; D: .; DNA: TGTGCCAGCAGCTCATGGACTGAAAATTCACCCCTCCACTTT; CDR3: CASSSWTENSPLHF
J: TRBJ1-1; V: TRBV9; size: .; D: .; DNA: TGTGCCAGCAGCGTAGTAGGGGCAGAGGAAGCTTTCTTT; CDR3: CASSVVGAEEAFF
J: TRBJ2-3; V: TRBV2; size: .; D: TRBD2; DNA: TGTGCCAGCGGCCCTAGCGGGGGTGTAGATACGCAGTATTTT; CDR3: CASGPSGGVDTQYF
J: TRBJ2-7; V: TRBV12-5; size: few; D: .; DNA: TGTGCTAGTGGTTTGGCCGGGGGAGAGCAGTACTTC; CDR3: CASGLAGGEQYF
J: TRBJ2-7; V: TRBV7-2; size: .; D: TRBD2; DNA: TGTGCCAGCAGCTTAGGTAGCGGGGGGGTGGTTCGGCAGTACTTC; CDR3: CASSLGSGGVVRQYF
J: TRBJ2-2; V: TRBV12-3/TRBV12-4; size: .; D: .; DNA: TGTGCCAGCAGTTTGTTGGGCCCCGGGGAGCTGTTTTTT; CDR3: CASSLLGPGELFF
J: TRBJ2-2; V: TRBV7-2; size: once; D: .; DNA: TGTGCCAGCAGCCCGATGGGGAGCACCGGGGAGCTGTTTTTT; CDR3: CASSPMGSTGELFF
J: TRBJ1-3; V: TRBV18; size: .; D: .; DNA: TGTGCCAGCCAGGGGTCTGGGGCGACCATATATTTT; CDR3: CASQGSGATIYF
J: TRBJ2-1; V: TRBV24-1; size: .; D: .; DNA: TGTGCCACCAGCGGGGTTGGGGGGGGCTTCTCCTACAATGAGCAGTTCTTC; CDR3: CATSGVGGGFSYNEQFF
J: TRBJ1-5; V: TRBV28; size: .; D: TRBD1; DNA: TGTGCCAGCAGAGACAGGGGGCCAATTAATCAGCCCCAGCATTTT; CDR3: CASRDRGPINQPQHF
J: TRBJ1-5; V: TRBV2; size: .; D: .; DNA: TGTGCCAGCAGTAACAGGCACGATCAGCCCCAGCATTTT; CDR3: CASSNRHDQPQHF
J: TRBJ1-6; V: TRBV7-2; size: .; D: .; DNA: TGTGCCAGCAGCTTAAATACAGTATCAAATTCACCCCTCCACTTT; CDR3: CASSLNTVSNSPLHF
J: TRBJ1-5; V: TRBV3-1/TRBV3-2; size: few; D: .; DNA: TGTGCCAGCAGCCTGGAGAGTGTTCAGCCCCAGCATTTT; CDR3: CASSLESVQPQHF
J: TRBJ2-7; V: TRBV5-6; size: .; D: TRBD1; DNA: TGTGCCAGCAGCTTCAAGAGGACAGGGCCCGTCTCCCTCGAGCAGTACTTC; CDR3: CASSFKRTGPVSLEQYF
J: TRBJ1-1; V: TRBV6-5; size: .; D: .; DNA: TGTGCCACCGTGGGACAAACGAACACTGAAGCTTTCTTT; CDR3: CATVGQTNTEAFF
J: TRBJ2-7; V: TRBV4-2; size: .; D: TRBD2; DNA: TGTGCCAGCAGCCAAGATTTAGGACTAGTGAGCGAGCAGTACTTC; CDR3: CASSQDLGLVSEQYF